Listed here are 15 T cell receptor beta chains from one sample, sequenced in a study of T-cell reconstitution after alpha-beta-depleted transplantation in children. Preparing the TCRbeta library involved the use of unique molecular identifiers. TCRdb itself ran the PCR reads through MiXCR, one entry per CDR3 protein. Of some 550,000 distinct CDR3 sequences in the sample, around 18% were seen once. The input for sequencing was PBMCs from the stem cell graft donor, taken from the stem cell graft. These TCRs come from a human donor who donated a stem cell graft to a child with acute lymphoblastic leukemia.

The chain is built from TRBV12-3 or TRBV12-4 and TRBJ2-7; D may be TRBD2 (6 bases). CDR3 length equals 13 residues. Trimming cost V 4 bases and J 3 bases, with 10 bases left between them. CDR3 loop: CASSSGLLYEQYF. CDR3 DNA: TGTGCCAGCAGTTCGGGACTTCTCTACGAGCAGTACTTC.

This chain uses TRBV7-3 with TRBJ1-4; 7 bases match TRBD1. V was pared by 0 bases and J by 8 bases, with 12 bases of the junction left unmatched. The CDR3 is 17 residues long. CDR1 SGHTA and CDR2 FQGTGA come from the germline V gene. CDR3 DNA: TGTGCCAGCAGCTTAACGGGGCCGACAGGGTTGGGAGAAAAACTGTTTTTT. Translating gives CASSLTGPTGLGEKLFF.

The chain joins TRBV6-1 to TRBJ2-2, with D possibly TRBD2 on 6 matching bases. The germline V and J ends were trimmed by 7 bases and 5 bases, with 14 bases remaining between them. The CDR3 extends over 14 amino acids. The germline V gene has CDR1 MNHNS and CDR2 SASEGT. This CDR3 is CASTPGANTGELFF. CDR3 DNA sequence: TGTGCCAGCACCCCGGGAGCTAATACCGGGGAGCTGTTTTTT.

This clonotype was seen a handful of times. This sequence joins TRBV6-4 and TRBJ2-6; weak D call: TRBD1 (5 bases). CDR1 and CDR2 (germline): MRHNA, SNTAGT. Trimming shortened V by 6 bases and J by 2 bases, and 11 bases separated the two germline ends. The CDR3 contains 15 residues. The CDR3 is CASRDDSTGANVLTF. Here the CDR3 DNA reads TGTGCCAGCAGGGATGACAGCACTGGGGCCAACGTCCTGACTTTC.

This clonotype was seen a few times. The chain has TRBV20-1 and TRBJ2-1, with D maybe TRBD1 (6 bases). CDR1 and CDR2 (germline): DFQATT, SNEGSKA (reference sequence). The CDR3 has 15 residues. The V gene lost 3 bases and the J gene lost 5 bases, with 17 bases spanning the gap. The CDR3 nucleotides read TGCAGTGCTAGGGTTAACGACAGGCTTAACAATGAGCAGTTCTTC. Amino acid sequence: CSARVNDRLNNEQFF.

This sequence joins TRBV21-1 and TRBJ2-7; TRBD2 is taken as the D call from the table, unchecked against the DNA. TRBV21-1 is flagged as a pseudogene. The CDR3 is 16 amino acids. The CDR3 bases are TGTGCCAGCAGCCTCCGTCCTCCTTCTAGAGGATACGAGCAGTACTTC. It codes for CASSLRPPSRGYEQYF.

The chain joins TRBV14 to TRBJ2-4, with D maybe TRBD2 (6 bases). Per germline, CDR1 SGHDN and CDR2 FVKESK. The CDR3 sequence is 15 residues long. Deletions cut 3 bases from V and 5 bases from J, with 14 bases between. In DNA, the CDR3 is TGTGCCAGCAGCCACACTAGCAAGAACCAAAACATTCAGTACTTC. It is translated as CASSHTSKNQNIQYF. The full variable domain, completed using reference TRBV14 and TRBJ2-4, is EAGVTQFPSHSVIEKGQTVTLRCDPISGHDNLYWYRRVMGKEIKFLLHFVKESKQDESGMPNNRFLAERTGGTYSTLKVQPAELEDSGVYFCASSHTSKNQNIQYFGAGTRLSVL.

This chain connects TRBV18 to TRBJ1-2, with a weak D call TRBD1 (6 bases). The V and J ends lost 2 bases and 4 bases respectively, with 14 bases between them. CDR1 and CDR2 from the germline V gene are KGHSH and LQKENI. The CDR3 length is 15 residues. The CDR3 region has the DNA TGTGCCAGCTCACCAAGCTTGGACAGCCCCTATGGCTACACCTTC. Translation: CASSPSLDSPYGYTF.

This clonotype has a handful of counts. The chain recombines TRBV5-1 with TRBJ2-7; 9 bases fit TRBD1. CDR3 length equals 16 residues. In germline, CDR1 is SGHRS, CDR2 YFSETQ. Unmatched junction bases numbered 7, after V lost 0 bases and J lost 3 bases. As DNA, the CDR3 is TGCGCCAGCAGCTTGGCCACCGGGACAGGGAGCTACGAGCAGTACTTC. Its protein product is CASSLATGTGSYEQYF.

The chain carries TRBV9 and TRBJ2-6; weak D call: TRBD1 (6 bases). The CDR3 spans 18 residues. Germline V gives CDR1 SGDLS, CDR2 YYNGEE. V was pared by 4 bases and J by 2 bases, with 19 bases between. The CDR3 loop is CASSSPGQEGPGANVLTF. The CDR3 DNA follows: TGTGCCAGCAGCTCGCCGGGACAAGAGGGACCTGGGGCCAACGTCCTGACTTTC.

This chain connects TRBV6-5 to TRBJ2-7; 7 bases align to TRBD2. With 0 bases clipped from V and 3 bases from J, the junction kept 5 bases outside the gene matches. This CDR3 is 15 amino acids long. Germline lookup yields CDR1 MNHEY and CDR2 SVGAGI. This CDR3 is CASSYSIAGLYEQYF. In DNA form, the CDR3 reads TGTGCCAGCAGTTACTCGATAGCGGGCCTCTACGAGCAGTACTTC.

A few counts support this clonotype. This chain joins TRBV9 and TRBJ1-6; perhaps TRBD1 as D (5 bases). Germline assignment: CDR1 SGDLS and CDR2 YYNGEE. This CDR3 has 17 amino acids. V was clipped by 0 bases and J by 4 bases, with 14 bases between them. In nucleotides, the CDR3 is TGTGCCAGCAGCGTAGAATCGACAGTCCCATATAATTCACCCCTCCACTTT. This gives the protein CASSVESTVPYNSPLHF. The entire variable domain, with the rest obtained from reference TRBV9 and TRBJ1-6, is as follows: DSGVTQTPKHLITATGQRVTLRCSPRSGDLSVYWYQQSLDQGLQFLIQYYNGEERAKGNILERFSAQQFPDLHSELNLSSLELGDSALYFCASSVESTVPYNSPLHFGNGTRLTVT.

A few counts support this clonotype. The V call is TRBV20-1, the J call TRBJ2-3; 9 bases fit TRBD2. This CDR3 is built from 14 residues. The trim removed 1 base at V and 6 bases at J, leaving 5 bases unmatched. The germline CDR1 and CDR2 sequences are DFQATT and SNEGSKA (reference sequence). The CDR3 DNA reads TGCAGTGCTAGAGGTAGCGGGAGTTGGGATACGCAGTATTTT. Translated, it gives CSARGSGSWDTQYF.

This clonotype was seen only a few times. V gene TRBV12-3 or TRBV12-4 combines with J gene TRBJ1-6; 12 bases line up with TRBD1. The CDR3 extends over 14 amino acids. Losses at the gene ends were 6 bases for V and 13 bases for J; bases not matched to a gene: 7. The CDR3 DNA follows: TGTGCCAGCAGGGCCGGGACAGGGGGCATCCCCCTCCACTTT. The encoded protein is CASRAGTGGIPLHF.

The chain is built from TRBV6-1 and TRBJ2-7; tentatively, D is TRBD1 (5 bases). The V and J ends lost 4 bases and 0 bases respectively, with 16 bases between them. The CDR3 contains 16 residues. Per the germline V gene, CDR1 is MNHNS and CDR2 is SASEGT. DNA of the CDR3: TGTGCCAGCAGTGTTCATAAGGGGCTCACCTCCTACGAGCAGTACTTC. Translation: CASSVHKGLTSYEQYF.